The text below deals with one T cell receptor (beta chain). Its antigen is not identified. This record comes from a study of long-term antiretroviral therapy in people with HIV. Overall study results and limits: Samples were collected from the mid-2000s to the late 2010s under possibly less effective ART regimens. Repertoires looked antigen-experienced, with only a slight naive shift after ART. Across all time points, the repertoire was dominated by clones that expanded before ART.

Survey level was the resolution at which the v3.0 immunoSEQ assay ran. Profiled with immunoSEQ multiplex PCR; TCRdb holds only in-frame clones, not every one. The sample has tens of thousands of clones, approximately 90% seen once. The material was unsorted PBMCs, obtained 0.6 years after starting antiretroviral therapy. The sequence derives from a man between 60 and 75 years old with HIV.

CDR3 sequence reads: CASIQSALLAGGYNEQFF. The CDR3 DNA is TGTGCCAGCATCCAAAGCGCTCTGCTAGCGGGGGGGTACAATGAGCAGTTCTTC. This chain uses TRBV28 with TRBJ2-1; 12 bases fit TRBD2. The CDR3 consists of 18 residues. V lost 7 bases, J lost 4 bases, and 14 bases stayed unmatched. Germline CDR1 reads MDHEN; CDR2 reads SYDVKM.